Following are 20 T cell receptor beta chains from one sample sequenced in a study of blood T cell repertoires in COVID-19. Produced via immunoSEQ multiplex PCR; TCRdb's table is partial and in-frame only. The sample records fewer than 200,000 clones, about 80% being singletons. The source material was PBMCs or T cells enriched from blood (not recorded which). Source of these receptors: a man aged 50 to 60 who had recovered from COVID-19.

The J gene is TRBJ2-7, the V gene TRBV7-8, with 7 bases fitting TRBD1. Germline V gene sequence: CDR1 SGHVS, CDR2 FQNEAQ. The V segment lost 3 bases and the J segment 3 bases; nucleotides outside the gene matches: 2. The CDR3 contains 13 residues. CDR3 coding DNA: TGTGCCAGCAGCTTGGGACAGAACTACGAGCAGTACTTC. Translated: CASSLGQNYEQYF.

This clone was counted only a few times. This sequence joins TRBV27 and TRBJ1-3; possible D gene TRBD1, 5 bases. The CDR3 is 15 residues long. Germline V CDR1 and CDR2: MNHEY, SMNVEV (reference sequence). The ends were cut back, 0 bases at V and 0 bases at J, with 6 bases in the middle. The CDR3 region is CASSLSRASGNTIYF. Here the CDR3 DNA reads TGTGCCAGCAGTTTATCCAGGGCCTCTGGAAACACCATATATTTT.

V gene TRBV3-1 (or the pseudogene TRBV3-2) combines with J gene TRBJ1-2; 9 positions agree with TRBD1. Germline V lookup: CDR1 LGHDT, CDR2 YNNKEL (reference sequence). The CDR3 consists of 16 residues. J was trimmed by 4 bases and V by 6 bases; bases with no gene match: 12. CDR3 residues: CASSRTGTGNTYGYTF. CDR3 bases: TGTGCCAGCAGTCGCACCGGGACAGGGAATACCTATGGCTACACCTTC.

The chain is built from TRBV7-9 and TRBJ2-3, with a tentative D call TRBD2 (5 bases). V lost 6 bases, J lost 5 bases, and 18 bases lay in between. Germline V gene data show CDR1 as SEHNR and CDR2 as FQNEAQ (reference sequence). The CDR3 covers 15 residues. CDR3 loop: CASRPQGSSRDTQYF. The CDR3 bases are TGTGCCAGCAGACCTCAAGGGAGCTCCAGAGATACGCAGTATTTT.

Details on this clone: The same CDR3 arises from other DNA sequences in this sample as well. V is TRBV9 and J is TRBJ2-3; TRBD2 aligns across 9 bases. Germline V gene sequence: CDR1 SGDLS, CDR2 YYNGEE. With 1 base clipped from V and 3 bases from J, the junction kept 3 bases outside the gene matches. This CDR3 contains 15 residues. CDR3 nucleotides: TGTGCCAGCAGCGTAAGGCGGGGGGGAACAGATACGCAGTATTTT. This codes for CASSVRRGGTDTQYF.

This rearrangement joins TRBV15 to TRBJ2-4, with 7 bases that match TRBD1. The CDR3 extends over 16 amino acids. Trimming removed 0 bases from V and 3 bases from J; junction bases left unmatched: 5. Per germline, CDR1 LNHNV and CDR2 YYDKDF (reference sequence). CDR3 bases: TGTGCCACCAGCAGAGATCCAGGGGGTGGCAAAAACATTCAGTACTTC. Amino acid sequence: CATSRDPGGGKNIQYF.

This clone was observed a few times. The rearrangement uses TRBV2 and TRBJ2-1; TRBD1 matches at 7 bases. The CDR3 is 14 residues long. V lost 1 base and J lost 10; bases outside the gene matches: 7. Germline CDR1 is SNHLY and CDR2 is FYNNEI. Here the CDR3 reads CASSEVQGVGEQFF. The CDR3 DNA is TGTGCCAGCAGTGAAGTCCAGGGGGTCGGGGAGCAGTTCTTC. Supplemented by reference TRBV2 and TRBJ2-1, the full variable domain reads EPEVTQTPSHQVTQMGQEVILRCVPISNHLYFYWYRQILGQKVEFLVSFYNNEISEKSEIFDDQFSVERPDGSNFTLKIRSTKLEDSAMYFCASSEVQGVGEQFFGPGTRLTVL.

This chain links TRBV19 with TRBJ1-2; a weak D match, TRBD1 (6 bases). Germline V gene data show CDR1 as LNHDA and CDR2 as SQIVND (reference sequence). With 5 bases removed from V and 2 bases from J, the gap between germline ends came to 15 bases. The CDR3 runs to 15 residues. CDR3 nucleotide sequence: TGTGCCAGTAGTCCCCAGGGGACCCCAAACTATGGCTACACCTTC. Protein: CASSPQGTPNYGYTF.

V and J are TRBV4-1 and TRBJ1-3; 10 nucleotides align to TRBD1. V lost 4 bases and J lost 4; bases outside the gene matches: 7. Germline lookup yields CDR1 MGHRA and CDR2 YSYEKL. The length of the CDR3 is 16 residues. CDR3 sequence (DNA): TGCGCCAGCAGCCCCTACGGGACAGGGGTGGGAAACACCATATATTTT. Its protein product is CASSPYGTGVGNTIYF.

The chain uses TRBV9 and TRBJ2-5, with 15 bases identical to TRBD2. Germline V CDR1 and CDR2: SGDLS, YYNGEE. The CDR3 loop spans 17 amino acids. The ends lost 4 bases at V and 1 base at J; junction bases unmatched: 5. The CDR3 loop reads CASSHGTSGGRQETQYF. The CDR3 DNA is TGTGCCAGCAGCCATGGGACTAGCGGGGGGCGCCAAGAGACCCAGTACTTC.

This sequence joins TRBV6-5 and TRBJ1-5; D perhaps matches TRBD1 (6 bases). Germline V gene lookup returns CDR1 MNHEY and CDR2 SVGAGI. This CDR3 contains 15 residues. V shed 5 bases and J shed 0 bases, with 11 bases lying between them. The CDR3 here is CASSRTGYSNQPQHF. DNA for the CDR3: TGTGCCAGCAGTCGTACAGGGTATAGCAATCAGCCCCAGCATTTT.

CDR3: CASSLSDPGHQREQYF. The CDR3 DNA reads as TGTGCCAGCAGCTTATCGGACCCGGGACACCAGCGCGAGCAGTACTTC. V is TRBV11-2 and J is TRBJ2-7; possibly TRBD1 for D (6 bases). The CDR3 consists of 16 residues. Germline CDR1 reads SGHAT; CDR2 reads FQNNGV. V was shortened by 2 bases and J by 6 bases, with 20 bases between the two germline ends. Full variable domain (remainder filled in from reference TRBV11-2 and TRBJ2-7): EAGVAQSPRYKIIEKRQSVAFWCNPISGHATLYWYQQILGQGPKLLIQFQNNGVVDDSQLPKDRFSAERLKGVDSTLKIQPAKLEDSAVYLCASSLSDPGHQREQYFGPGTRLTVT.

This clone has a handful of counts. The J gene is TRBJ2-7, the V gene TRBV7-9, with D possibly being TRBD2 (5 bases). This CDR3 is 13 amino acids long. Germline-derived CDR1 and CDR2 are SEHNR and FQNEAQ (reference sequence). The V gene lost 5 bases and the J gene lost 3 bases, with 11 bases spanning the gap. As DNA, the CDR3 is TGTGCCAGCAGCGACGGCGGGTACTACGAGCAGTACTTC. Translating it yields CASSDGGYYEQYF.

V and J are TRBV6-5 and TRBJ2-5, with 7 bases identical to TRBD1. The CDR3 extends over 15 amino acids. The V and J ends lost 6 bases and 1 base, in that order; junction bases with no gene match: 8. The V gene's germline CDR1 is MNHEY and CDR2 SVGAGI. CDR3: CASRSGQILQETQYF. The CDR3, as DNA: TGTGCCAGCAGGTCGGGACAGATACTCCAAGAGACCCAGTACTTC.

The V gene is TRBV28, the J gene TRBJ2-1; unclear D gene. CDR1 is MDHEN, CDR2 SYDVKM, per germline. Trimming cost V 3 bases and J 4 bases, with 16 bases left between them. The CDR3 spans 16 residues. The CDR3 spells CASSFNGRKNYNEQFF. Written as DNA, the CDR3 is TGTGCCAGCAGTTTTAATGGCAGGAAGAATTACAATGAGCAGTTCTTC.

V and J are TRBV28 and TRBJ2-7, with 9 bases matching TRBD2. The CDR3 loop spans 15 amino acids. J gave up 0 bases and V 4 bases, and 4 bases lay outside the gene matches. Germline V gene data show CDR1 as MDHEN and CDR2 as SYDVKM. This chain's CDR3 is CASSSPTSGSYEQYF. CDR3 nucleotides: TGTGCCAGCAGTTCGCCGACTAGCGGCTCCTACGAGCAGTACTTC.

There are a few counts of this clone. J is TRBJ1-6 and V is TRBV5-8; possibly TRBD1 for D (6 bases). V lost 0 bases to trimming and J lost 9 bases, with 13 bases between them. Germline CDR1 and CDR2: SGHTS and YDEGEE. The CDR3 runs to 15 residues. CDR3 DNA sequence: TGTGCCAGCAGCTTGGGGCCAGGGGCGGGTTCACCCCTCCACTTT. Translating gives CASSLGPGAGSPLHF.

This chain uses TRBV18 with TRBJ2-3; D is perhaps TRBD2 (6 bases). CDR1 and CDR2 from the germline V gene are KGHSH and LQKENI. The CDR3 covers 19 residues. The V end lost 0 bases, the J end lost 0 bases, and 19 bases lay between the germline ends. The CDR3 DNA is TGTGCCAGCTCACCACCGGGGCTGGGGGGTCCAGGGAGCACAGATACGCAGTATTTT. It is translated as CASSPPGLGGPGSTDTQYF.

This clone was observed once. This sequence joins TRBV7-8 and TRBJ2-2; D call uncertain. This CDR3 has 12 residues. CDR1 is SGHVS, CDR2 FQNEAQ, per germline. V was shortened by 5 bases and J by 4 bases, with 5 bases between the two germline ends. CDR3 coding DNA: TGTGCCAGCAGCACCAGCACCGGGGAGCTGTTTTTT. As protein: CASSTSTGELFF.

This chain joins TRBV6-5 and TRBJ1-1; 7 bases match TRBD1. V shed 6 bases and J 0 bases; nucleotides not matched to a gene: 1. Germline CDR1 and CDR2: MNHEY and SVGAGI. The CDR3 runs 13 residues. This chain's CDR3 is CASRGQMNTEAFF. CDR3 DNA sequence: TGTGCCAGCAGGGGACAGATGAACACTGAAGCTTTCTTT.